This T cell receptor beta chain was recovered during a study of cytomegalovirus exposure and HLA in healthy donors. Study findings and constraints: A classifier reportedly called cytomegalovirus status with high sensitivity and specificity. Sequencing likely caused a cluster of highly shared sequence variants.

This CDR3 has 13 residues. Per the germline V gene, CDR1 is MDHEN and CDR2 is SYDVKM. J gave up 6 bases and V 11 bases, and 12 bases lay outside the gene matches. Only one count was recorded for this clone. Its antigen is not identified. Amplification used 60 Vbeta primers and 13 Jbeta primers. Libraries were prepared by immunoSEQ multiplex PCR; TCRdb keeps only in-frame clonotypes and omits some of them. The table records 200,000 to 250,000 clones, nearly 80% of them present only once. What was sequenced was PBMCs. This chain uses TRBV28 with TRBJ2-7, with 8 positions matching TRBD1. The TCR sequence derives from a man aged 18 to 30 in good health and CMV-seronegative. The CDR3 sequence: CAWTGQGAGEQYF. The DNA for the CDR3 is TGTGCCTGGACGGGGCAGGGGGCCGGCGAGCAGTACTTC.